Listed below are T cell receptor beta chains from one sample, sequenced in a study of blood T cells in healthy people across ages. TCRdb re-called the 5' RACE reads through MiXCR, storing one row per CDR3 protein. The data contain hundreds of thousands of distinct CDR3 sequences, around a fifth of them seen just once; the ten biggest clones take up approximately 3.6%. Sequencing was done on a sample of blood. These receptors originate from a man between 65 and 85 years old in good health. Both conserved end residues are part of each CDR3. The order of the fields is J gene, clone size, V gene, D gene, CDR3 protein, CDR3 DNA. The D gene is left open where the match is weak. Rows give clone size only sometimes, using once, few, many, or a class for an expanded clone.

TRBJ2-7	-	TRBV7-2	TRBD2	CASSLENSGILYEQYF	TGTGCCAGCAGCTTAGAAAATAGCGGGATCCTCTACGAGCAGTACTTC
TRBJ2-7	-	TRBV20-1	-	CSARDGAEVYEQYF	TGCAGTGCTAGAGACGGGGCAGAGGTCTACGAGCAGTACTTC
TRBJ2-3	few	TRBV7-9	-	CASTQRGDPTDTQYF	TGTGCCAGCACCCAGCGCGGGGATCCCACAGATACGCAGTATTTT
TRBJ2-1	-	TRBV20-1	TRBD2	CSARALAGGPYNEQFF	TGCAGTGCTAGAGCATTAGCGGGAGGGCCCTACAATGAGCAGTTCTTC
TRBJ2-2	few	TRBV6-5	TRBD1	CASVGGNTGELFF	TGTGCCTCGGTAGGGGGCAACACCGGGGAGCTGTTTTTT
TRBJ1-5	few	TRBV6-1	-	CASRAAGDYSNQPQHF	TGTGCCAGCAGGGCGGCGGGGGACTATAGCAATCAGCCCCAGCATTTT
TRBJ1-1	few	TRBV25-1	-	CASSESASRSTEAFF	TGTGCCAGCAGTGAATCTGCCTCCCGGTCCACTGAAGCTTTCTTT
TRBJ2-5	few	TRBV6-5	TRBD2	CASSYRASGAQETQYF	TGTGCCAGCAGTTACAGGGCTAGCGGGGCCCAAGAGACCCAGTACTTC
TRBJ2-5	few	TRBV7-9	-	CASSPRGQGNQETQYF	TGTGCCAGCAGCCCTAGAGGGCAGGGTAACCAAGAGACCCAGTACTTC
TRBJ2-3	few	TRBV20-1	-	CSARDRVSPSDTQYF	TGCAGTGCTAGAGATCGAGTTTCCCCGTCTGATACGCAGTATTTT
TRBJ2-7	-	TRBV12-3/TRBV12-4	-	CASSAEGGLEQYF	TGTGCCAGCAGTGCGGAGGGGGGGCTGGAGCAGTACTTC
TRBJ2-5	-	TRBV20-1	-	CSARDFSDPQETQYF	TGCAGTGCTAGAGATTTCTCCGATCCTCAAGAGACCCAGTACTTC
TRBJ2-1	-	TRBV25-1	-	CASTGARPTYNEQFF	TGTGCCAGCACGGGGGCCAGGCCTACCTACAATGAGCAGTTCTTC
TRBJ1-2	few	TRBV20-1	TRBD1	CSARQGSLANYGYTF	TGCAGTGCCCGACAGGGAAGTCTAGCTAACTATGGCTACACCTTC
TRBJ1-1	-	TRBV3-1	-	CASSQAGKGAEAFF	TGTGCCAGCAGCCAAGCCGGGAAGGGCGCTGAAGCTTTCTTT
TRBJ1-1	few	TRBV5-1	-	CASSLGMVDTEAFF	TGCGCCAGCAGCTTGGGTATGGTCGACACTGAAGCTTTCTTT
TRBJ2-7	few	TRBV12-3/TRBV12-4	-	CASSRTRAAYEQYF	TGTGCCAGCAGCCGGACTCGGGCCGCCTACGAGCAGTACTTC
TRBJ1-2	-	TRBV29-1	-	CSVAERDLYGYTF	TGCAGCGTTGCCGAACGGGACCTCTATGGCTACACCTTC
TRBJ2-5	-	TRBV20-1	-	CSAGGGLGETQYF	TGCAGTGCCGGTGGAGGTTTGGGAGAGACCCAGTACTTC
TRBJ1-2	-	TRBV12-3/TRBV12-4	TRBD1	CASSLEQGGGYGYTF	TGTGCCAGCAGTTTAGAGCAGGGGGGTGGCTATGGCTACACCTTC
TRBJ2-5	-	TRBV7-2	TRBD2	CASSYTSGSGRETQYF	TGTGCCAGCAGCTACACTAGCGGGAGCGGCCGGGAGACCCAGTACTTC
TRBJ2-7	few	TRBV7-2	-	CASSLPGSSSYEQYF	TGTGCCAGCAGCTTACCCGGGAGCTCATCCTACGAGCAGTACTTC
TRBJ1-3	many	TRBV28	-	CASKPTRVSGNTIYF	TGTGCCAGCAAACCAACCAGGGTCTCTGGAAACACCATATATTTT
TRBJ1-4	many	TRBV12-3/TRBV12-4	TRBD1	CASSPGQELFF	TGTGCCAGCAGTCCCGGACAGGAACTGTTTTTT
TRBJ2-3	many	TRBV10-3	TRBD2	CAISGTSGTDTQYF	TGTGCCATCAGTGGGACTAGCGGCACAGATACGCAGTATTTT
TRBJ2-7	many	TRBV11-2	-	CASSAGTRVSYEQYF	TGTGCCAGCAGCGCTGGGACTCGAGTATCCTACGAGCAGTACTTC
TRBJ2-7	-	TRBV29-1	TRBD2	CSGTSGSEQYF	TGCAGCGGGACTAGCGGGAGCGAGCAGTACTTC
TRBJ2-1	few	TRBV2	TRBD2	CASSGTSGSLNEQFF	TGTGCCAGCAGTGGGACTAGCGGGAGTTTGAATGAGCAGTTCTTC
TRBJ2-4	few	TRBV19	-	CASSIRDTKNIQYF	TGTGCCAGTAGTATCCGGGACACCAAAAACATTCAGTACTTC